These 9 T cell receptor beta chains were all obtained from the same sample, sequenced in a study of blood T cell repertoires in COVID-19. The method was immunoSEQ multiplex PCR; TCRdb's version includes in-frame clones alone and lacks a portion of them. The profile covers over 90,000 clones, with more than 85% appearing a single time and about 4% taken by the ten largest. Material: peripheral blood. The receptor source for this set is a man between 18 and 35 years old with acute or convalescent COVID-19.

The chain uses TRBV6-5 and TRBJ2-7; D uncertain. CDR3 length equals 13 residues. CDR1 MNHEY and CDR2 SVGAGI come from the germline V gene. Trimming took 2 bases from V and 1 from J, leaving 6 bases between them. CDR3 loop: CASSYPQSYEQYF. CDR3 nucleotides: TGTGCCAGCAGTTACCCCCAGTCCTACGAGCAGTACTTC.

CDR3 protein: CASSSGQGYEEKLFF. As DNA, the CDR3 is TGCGCCAGCAGCTCGGGACAGGGTTATGAGGAAAAACTGTTTTTT. The genes are TRBV5-1 and TRBJ1-4; TRBD1 matches 9 bases. V lost 3 bases to trimming and J lost 8 bases; unmatched junction nucleotides: 8. CDR3 size: 15 residues. Germline V CDR1 and CDR2: SGHRS, YFSETQ. Full variable domain (rest looked up from reference TRBV5-1 and TRBJ1-4): KAGVTQTPRYLIKTRGQQVTLSCSPISGHRSVSWYQQTPGQGLQFLFEYFSETQRNKGNFPGRFSGRQFSNSRSEMNVSTLELGDSALYLCASSSGQGYEEKLFFGSGTQLSVL.

The rearrangement links TRBV9 to TRBJ2-3; perhaps TRBD2 as D (5 bases). Trimming shortened V by 1 base and J by 1 base, and 10 bases separated the two germline ends. CDR1 and CDR2 (germline): SGDLS, YYNGEE. The CDR3 runs 15 residues. The CDR3 spells CASSVPRGGTDTQYF. CDR3 nucleotides: TGTGCCAGCAGCGTACCACGGGGAGGCACAGATACGCAGTATTTT.

The rearrangement uses TRBV5-1 and TRBJ1-1, with TRBD1 matching 7 bases. Germline V lookup: CDR1 SGHRS, CDR2 YFSETQ. The V gene end was trimmed by 3 bases and the J gene end by 0 bases; junction bases not matched to a gene: 11. The CDR3 is made up of 17 amino acids. The chain's CDR3 is CASSWGPRGYMNTEAFF. The CDR3 nucleotides are TGCGCCAGCAGCTGGGGTCCCAGGGGGTACATGAACACTGAAGCTTTCTTT.

The chain is built from TRBV29-1 and TRBJ2-5, with D perhaps matching TRBD1 (5 bases). This CDR3 spans 13 amino acids. Germline CDR1 SQVTM, CDR2 ANQGSEA. Trimming cost V 0 bases and J 4 bases, with 9 bases left between them. In DNA form, the CDR3 reads TGCAGCGTTGAAGAAGGGGTTGGAGAGACCCAGTACTTC. Residues: CSVEEGVGETQYF.

This chain links TRBV29-1 with TRBJ1-2; D gene ambiguous. The CDR3 runs 12 residues. The germline V and J ends were trimmed by 3 bases and 8 bases, with 13 bases remaining between them. From germline, CDR1 is SQVTM and CDR2 ANQGSEA. The CDR3 loop is CSVEGGPGGYTF. As DNA, the CDR3 is TGCAGCGTTGAGGGAGGTCCTGGGGGCTACACCTTC.

The chain uses TRBV18 and TRBJ1-2, with a possible D match to TRBD1 (6 bases). V lost 2 bases, J lost 7 bases, and 11 bases lay in between. The CDR3 is 13 amino acids. CDR1 and CDR2 (germline): KGHSH, LQKENI. The CDR3, as DNA: TGTGCCAGCTCACCAGGGGGCAGTTTTGGCTACACCTTC. It is translated as CASSPGGSFGYTF.

The chain couples TRBV19 to TRBJ1-2; 7 bases fit TRBD1. Losses at the gene ends were 7 bases for V and 8 bases for J; bases not matched to a gene: 16. Germline CDR1 reads LNHDA; CDR2 reads SQIVND (reference sequence). The CDR3 has 15 amino acids. The CDR3 coding sequence is TGTGCCAGTAACCCCTCCGCAGGGGGGCGAGGGGGCTACACCTTC. Protein product: CASNPSAGGRGGYTF.

J is TRBJ2-7 and V is TRBV6-5, with TRBD2 matching over 8 bases. The germline CDR1 and CDR2 sequences are MNHEY and SVGAGI. Trimming took 0 bases from V and 3 from J; bases not matched to a gene: 4. The length of the CDR3 is 15 residues. CDR3 DNA: TGTGCCAGCAGTTACTCCACGGGACTAGTCTACGAGCAGTACTTC. Amino acid sequence: CASSYSTGLVYEQYF.